Shown below are 13 T cell receptor beta chains from a single sample sequenced in a study of blood T cell repertoires in COVID-19. Generated by immunoSEQ multiplex PCR, the TCRdb table keeps only in-frame clones and is missing some. The sample yields some 350,000 clones, 85% to 90% seen once. Sequencing was done on a sample of peripheral blood. Source of these receptors: a man aged 18 to 29 with active or convalescent COVID-19.

The chain employs TRBV27 and TRBJ2-7; the match to TRBD2 covers 9 bases. The trim removed 7 bases at V and 3 bases at J, leaving 10 bases unmatched. Germline CDR1 reads MNHEY; CDR2 reads SMNVEV (reference sequence). The CDR3 is made up of 15 amino acids. The CDR3 here is CASTGGVAGVYEQYF. The CDR3 coding sequence is TGTGCCAGCACCGGGGGGGTAGCGGGAGTCTACGAGCAGTACTTC.

The chain combines TRBV7-3 with TRBJ2-7; 11 nucleotides line up with TRBD2. Germline trimming cut 5 bases from V and 4 bases from J; bases unmatched to any gene: 4. CDR1 SGHTA and CDR2 FQGTGA come from the germline V gene. The CDR3 length is 14 residues. CDR3 residues: CASSPASGGYEQYF. The DNA for the CDR3 is TGTGCCAGCAGCCCCGCTAGCGGGGGGTACGAGCAGTACTTC.

The chain links TRBV3-1 (or the pseudogene TRBV3-2) to TRBJ2-5, with TRBD1 as a possible D gene (5 bases). Germline-derived CDR1 and CDR2 are LGHDT and YNNKEL (reference sequence). Trimming cost V 2 bases and J 1 base, with 17 bases left between them. The CDR3 is made up of 17 amino acids. This CDR3 reads CASSQPPAGRGQETQYF. CDR3 nucleotides: TGTGCCAGCAGCCAACCTCCCGCAGGGCGAGGCCAAGAGACCCAGTACTTC.

The V gene is TRBV5-1, the J gene TRBJ1-3, with TRBD1 identical over 8 bases. The CDR3 runs to 18 residues. Germline V gene lookup returns CDR1 SGHRS and CDR2 YFSETQ. V was clipped by 0 bases and J by 3 bases; unmatched bases: 11. The CDR3 region is CASSLGSLAGGYGNTIYF. The CDR3 coding sequence is TGCGCCAGCAGCTTGGGGTCTTTAGCAGGGGGCTATGGAAACACCATATATTTT.

J is TRBJ2-3 and V is TRBV18; D is possibly TRBD2 (5 bases). Deletions cut 10 bases from V and 2 bases from J, with 16 bases between. Germline values: CDR1 KGHSH, CDR2 LQKENI. CDR3 size: 14 residues. CDR3 in amino acids: CATSMAGDTDTQYF. In nucleotides, the CDR3 is TGTGCCACCTCCATGGCGGGTGACACAGATACGCAGTATTTT.

The chain is built from TRBV12-3 or TRBV12-4 and TRBJ2-2; D unclear. V lost 6 bases and J 6 bases, leaving 8 bases between the germline ends. The CDR3 is 12 residues long. In DNA, the CDR3 is TGTGCCAGCAGGAGAATCGCCGGGGAGCTGTTTTTT. This sequence encodes CASRRIAGELFF.

V usage is TRBV20-1 and J usage is TRBJ1-2; D may be TRBD1 (5 bases). This CDR3 comprises 16 residues. V was clipped by 3 bases and J by 7 bases, with 24 bases between them. Looked up from germline, CDR1 is DFQATT and CDR2 is SNEGSKA (reference sequence). CDR3 in amino acids: CSASSNLRGVNFGYTF. CDR3 bases: TGCAGTGCTAGTTCCAATTTAAGGGGCGTAAATTTTGGCTACACCTTC.

Concerning this clone itself: The same CDR3 also results from other DNA sequences found in this sample. This chain links TRBV18 with TRBJ2-7; 7 bases line up with TRBD1. This CDR3 region has 14 residues. V gave up 1 base and J gave up 4 bases; unmatched junction bases: 4. Per the germline V gene, CDR1 is KGHSH and CDR2 is LQKENI. The CDR3 protein is CASSPQGARYEQYF. The CDR3 DNA is TGTGCCAGCTCACCACAGGGGGCGCGGTACGAGCAGTACTTC.

The chain recombines TRBV19 with TRBJ1-5; D might be TRBD1 (6 bases). V lost 8 bases and J lost 2, with 10 bases in between. The V gene's germline CDR1 is LNHDA and CDR2 SQIVND (reference sequence). There are 13 residues in the CDR3. The DNA for the CDR3 is TGTGCCAGTCAACAGGGAGGCAATCAGCCCCAGCATTTT. Its translation: CASQQGGNQPQHF. Full variable domain (missing parts from reference TRBV19 and TRBJ1-5): DGGITQSPKYLFRKEGQNVTLSCEQNLNHDAMYWYRQDPGQGLRLIYYSQIVNDFQKGDIAEGYSVSREKKESFPLTVTSAQKNPTAFYLCASQQGGNQPQHFGDGTRLSIL.

The genes are TRBV12-5 and TRBJ2-2, with 10 bases matching TRBD1. V was clipped by 3 bases and J by 5 bases; unmatched bases: 21. Germline V gene data show CDR1 as LGHNT and CDR2 as FRNRAP. The CDR3 runs 21 residues. CDR3 DNA sequence: TGTGCTAGTGGTTTCCACACCAGAGACGCCGGGACAGGGGTTGGAACCGGGGAGCTGTTTTTT. This sequence encodes CASGFHTRDAGTGVGTGELFF. The complete variable domain, with remaining parts taken from reference TRBV12-5 and TRBJ2-2, reads DARVTQTPRHKVTEMGQEVTMRCQPILGHNTVFWYRQTMMQGLELLAYFRNRAPLDDSGMPKDRFSAEMPDATLATLKIQPSEPRDSAVYFCASGFHTRDAGTGVGTGELFFGEGSRLTVL.

This sequence joins TRBV7-2 and TRBJ2-3; 8 nucleotides align to TRBD2. The germline V gene encodes CDR1 SGHTA and CDR2 FQGNSA. CDR3 length: 19 amino acids. Germline trimming cut 4 bases from V and 0 bases from J; bases unmatched to any gene: 15. The chain's CDR3 is CASSSSGGAQATSTDTQYF. In DNA form, the CDR3 reads TGTGCCAGCAGCTCAAGCGGGGGCGCCCAGGCCACTAGCACAGATACGCAGTATTTT.

The CDR3 protein is CASRRWQGDQPQHF. DNA of the CDR3: TGTGCCAGTCGGAGGTGGCAGGGGGATCAGCCCCAGCATTTT. The chain links TRBV19 to TRBJ1-5; 7 bases map to TRBD1. Per germline, CDR1 LNHDA and CDR2 SQIVND (reference sequence). With V trimmed by 8 bases and J by 5 bases, 9 bases remained unmatched. CDR3 length: 14 amino acids.

The chain has TRBV20-1 and TRBJ1-1, with a weak D call TRBD1 (5 bases). V was shortened by 3 bases and J by 7 bases, with 9 bases between the two germline ends. The CDR3 is 11 residues long. The germline V gene has CDR1 DFQATT and CDR2 SNEGSKA (reference sequence). The CDR3 is CSASGANEAFF. CDR3 DNA: TGCAGTGCTAGTGGGGCTAATGAAGCTTTCTTT.